Listed below are T cell receptor beta chains from one sample, sequenced in a study of relationships among human T cell subsets. Using its own MiXCR run on the multiplex PCR reads, TCRdb lists one record per CDR3 protein. The table has about 13,000 distinct CDR3 sequences, approximately 64% seen once. Sequencing was done on a sample of CD4+ Th1 cells sorted from blood. The source is a man aged 35 to 55 in good health. The conserved cysteine and the conserved F or W are not part of the CDR3 here. Only part of the rows carry a size: once, few, many, or a class if the clone is expanded.

TRBV4-2	.	14	TRBJ2-1	ASSQGLAGGRNEQF
TRBV28	.	12	TRBJ1-1	ARTPGQVNTEAF
TRBV10-1	.	12	TRBJ1-5	ASSRQGENQPQH
TRBV11-2	.	14	TRBJ2-3	ASSLGTSVGTDTQY
TRBV11-2	few	11	TRBJ1-1	ASSSGANTEAF
TRBV5-4	.	13	TRBJ2-5	ASSFRLTDKETQY
TRBV7-9	few	10	TRBJ2-3	ASSPSTDTQY
TRBV20-1	.	14	TRBJ1-5	SARGGGSYSNQPQH
TRBV20-1	few	12	TRBJ1-6	SARDSRRGGPLH
TRBV10-3	few	11	TRBJ2-7	AISELPRSEQY
TRBV11-2	few	12	TRBJ2-7	ASSRAGSSYEQY
TRBV11-2	.	13	TRBJ2-1	ASREEGFPYNEQF
TRBV12-5	.	13	TRBJ1-6	ASGPRRTANSPLH
TRBV29-1	.	9	TRBJ2-1	SVLRGNEQF
TRBV11-2	.	13	TRBJ1-3	ASSSLLWERNTIY
TRBV14	.	11	TRBJ1-2	ASSQATTVGCT
TRBV19	.	14	TRBJ2-5	ASSIGNGGAGETQY
TRBV11-2	.	13	TRBJ1-2	AISYRGPKNYGYT
TRBV11-2	.	12	TRBJ1-4	ASSAGLRSIKLF
TRBV28	.	8	TRBJ2-1	ATRGNEQF
TRBV10-3	.	11	TRBJ2-7	AISERQGNEQY
TRBV28	.	12	TRBJ2-7	ASRERGRTDEQY
TRBV18	.	12	TRBJ2-3	ASSPTTPTDTQY
TRBV4-1	.	18	TRBJ2-3	ASSQARTRTSGSITDTQY
TRBV5-5	few	14	TRBJ2-1	ASSLESPGSGNEQF
TRBV28	.	14	TRBJ2-2	ASSLAGTPNTGELF
TRBV11-2	few	13	TRBJ2-7	ASSLRASGPYEQY
TRBV11-2	few	14	TRBJ2-7	ASSSPRDRGSYEQY
TRBV29-1	.	10	TRBJ2-7	SVTGLAQEQY
TRBV18	.	11	TRBJ1-1	ASSPPAGTEAF
TRBV28	.	13	TRBJ2-1	ASSFLGSNANEQF
TRBV19	once	11	TRBJ2-7	ASSYQPSYEQY
TRBV20-1	.	14	TRBJ2-2	SARDSGLTPHGELF
TRBV28	.	13	TRBJ2-1	ASSSDSPGAGGMF